One T cell receptor (beta chain) is described in this entry. The target antigen is unknown. This CDR3 has 15 amino acids. Germline CDR1 is SGHAT and CDR2 is FQDESV (reference sequence). Losses at the gene ends were 5 bases for V and 5 bases for J; bases not matched to a gene: 9. This record belongs to a study of T cell responses to AZD1222 COVID-19 vaccine. Here immunoSEQ multiplex PCR was the method, and the copy in TCRdb shows in-frame clones only, minus some. The sample has 100,000 to 120,000 clones, 88% seen once; the top ten hold about 9.1%. General study results and limits: Clonal diversity was possibly underestimated; the donors were predominantly white British and more often female.

The origin of this receptor is an adult in good health. This chain joins TRBV11-1 and TRBJ2-1; 7 bases agree with TRBD1. The sample was peripheral blood, taken on day 0 of AZD1222 vaccination. The CDR3 nucleotides are TGTGCCAGCAGCGCCCCCGCCACAGGGGACAATGAGCAGTTCTTC. It encodes CASSAPATGDNEQFF.